This T cell receptor beta chain was profiled in a study of blood T cell repertoires in COVID-19. Study-wide context: Sites across the United States, Italy and Spain contributed samples from acute and convalescent COVID-19.

The trim removed 6 bases at V and 3 bases at J, leaving 7 bases unmatched. The germline V gene encodes CDR1 SGHRS and CDR2 YFSETQ. This CDR3 contains 14 residues. As originally analysed: Researchers report that nucleated cell counts were estimated from reference gene primer amplification. Measured with immunoSEQ multiplex PCR; TCRdb has only the in-frame clones, and not every one. The D gene and trimming were derived from the DNA, and the V and J assignments and clone size from that table. The sample records more than 95,000 clones, 70% to 90% being singletons. The TCR comes from a woman older than 75 with acute or convalescent COVID-19. This chain uses TRBV5-1 with TRBJ2-7; 9 bases match TRBD1. The sample taken for sequencing was peripheral blood. CDR3 bases: TGCGCCAGCACCAGACAGGGGGACTTCTACGAGCAGTACTTC. Translating gives CASTRQGDFYEQYF.